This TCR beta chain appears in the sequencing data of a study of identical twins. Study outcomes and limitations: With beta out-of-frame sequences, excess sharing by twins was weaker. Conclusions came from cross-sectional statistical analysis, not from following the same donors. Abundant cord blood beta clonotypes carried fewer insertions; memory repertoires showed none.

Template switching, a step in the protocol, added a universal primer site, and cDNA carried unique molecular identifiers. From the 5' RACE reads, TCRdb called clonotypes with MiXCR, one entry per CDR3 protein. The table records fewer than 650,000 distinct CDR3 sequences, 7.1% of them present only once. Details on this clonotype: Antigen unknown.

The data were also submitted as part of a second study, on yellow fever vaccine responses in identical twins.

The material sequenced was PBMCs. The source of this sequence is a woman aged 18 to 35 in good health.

The CDR3 reads CASSLVETAQETQYF. DNA of the CDR3: TGTGCCAGCAGCTTAGTAGAGACAGCCCAAGAGACCCAGTACTTC. This chain joins TRBV7-9 and TRBJ2-5; maybe TRBD1 (5 bases). This CDR3 comprises 15 residues. Germline values: CDR1 SEHNR, CDR2 FQNEAQ (reference sequence). V gave up 1 base and J gave up 1 base, with 10 bases separating them.